This record covers a single T cell receptor beta chain. Antigen unknown. This entry is derived from a study of T cell responses to AZD1222 COVID-19 vaccine. Study context: Second-dose recipients at about 4 or about 12 weeks were treated as one pooled group.

The CDR3 runs to 15 residues. From germline, CDR1 is SGHTA and CDR2 FQGTGA. With 5 bases removed from V and 4 bases from J, the gap between germline ends came to 12 bases. Points from the study as a whole: White British people made up most donors, females outnumbered males, and clonal diversity was possibly underestimated.

Assay used: immunoSEQ multiplex PCR; TCRdb lists only in-frame clones, some missing. The sample yields 110,000 or so clones, about 89% seen once. This receptor was taken from an adult in good health. This chain connects TRBV7-3 to TRBJ2-6; D might be TRBD1 (6 bases). Sequencing was performed on peripheral blood, taken on day 0 of AZD1222 vaccination. The CDR3 loop is CASSPTGYGANVLTF. The CDR3 DNA is TGTGCCAGCAGCCCAACAGGGTACGGGGCCAACGTCCTGACTTTC.